The rows below give T cell receptor beta chains drawn from one sample of a study of cytomegalovirus exposure and HLA in healthy donors. Method: immunoSEQ multiplex PCR; TCRdb's copy keeps in-frame clones and lacks some. This table holds under 95,000 clones. Sequences were obtained from PBMCs. The receptor set was obtained from a man aged 18 to 35 in good health and CMV-seropositive. CDR3s include the opening cysteine and the closing phenylalanine or tryptophan. A D gene is named only where the DNA matches it firmly.

v_call: TRBV19; d_call: TRBD1; j_call: TRBJ1-1; cdr3_aa: CASSITGGTEAFF
v_call: TRBV27; d_call: TRBD2; j_call: TRBJ2-1; cdr3_aa: CASSPRLAGGRSHEQFF
v_call: TRBV5-1; d_call: .; j_call: TRBJ1-1; cdr3_aa: CASSFAEDTEAFF
v_call: TRBV13; d_call: TRBD2; j_call: TRBJ2-2; cdr3_aa: CASSFGTSGKGELFF
v_call: TRBV28; d_call: TRBD1; j_call: TRBJ1-5; cdr3_aa: CASSLPDRVGQPQHF
v_call: TRBV6-1; d_call: .; j_call: TRBJ2-7; cdr3_aa: CASSEGQGHSYEQYF
v_call: TRBV6-5; d_call: .; j_call: TRBJ2-3; cdr3_aa: CASSYSLTDTQYF
v_call: TRBV6-1; d_call: .; j_call: TRBJ1-1; cdr3_aa: CASSPLGGGTEAFF
v_call: TRBV6-1; d_call: TRBD1; j_call: TRBJ2-2; cdr3_aa: CASSEAPGGTGELFF
v_call: TRBV19; d_call: TRBD1; j_call: TRBJ1-6; cdr3_aa: CASSIQGAAMWNSPLHF
v_call: TRBV15; d_call: .; j_call: TRBJ2-7; cdr3_aa: CATSRVVEGEQYF
v_call: TRBV6-5; d_call: .; j_call: TRBJ1-1; cdr3_aa: CASSYSSGFGGTEAFF
v_call: TRBV6-1; d_call: TRBD2; j_call: TRBJ2-1; cdr3_aa: CASKPSGSIYNEQFF
v_call: TRBV27; d_call: TRBD1; j_call: TRBJ2-7; cdr3_aa: CASRPSGTGGYEQYF
v_call: TRBV25-1; d_call: .; j_call: TRBJ2-7; cdr3_aa: CASSEYPAYEQYF
v_call: TRBV25-1; d_call: .; j_call: TRBJ2-3; cdr3_aa: CASSEQSTDTQYF
v_call: TRBV19; d_call: TRBD1; j_call: TRBJ2-7; cdr3_aa: CASSPGQGIWGYEQYF